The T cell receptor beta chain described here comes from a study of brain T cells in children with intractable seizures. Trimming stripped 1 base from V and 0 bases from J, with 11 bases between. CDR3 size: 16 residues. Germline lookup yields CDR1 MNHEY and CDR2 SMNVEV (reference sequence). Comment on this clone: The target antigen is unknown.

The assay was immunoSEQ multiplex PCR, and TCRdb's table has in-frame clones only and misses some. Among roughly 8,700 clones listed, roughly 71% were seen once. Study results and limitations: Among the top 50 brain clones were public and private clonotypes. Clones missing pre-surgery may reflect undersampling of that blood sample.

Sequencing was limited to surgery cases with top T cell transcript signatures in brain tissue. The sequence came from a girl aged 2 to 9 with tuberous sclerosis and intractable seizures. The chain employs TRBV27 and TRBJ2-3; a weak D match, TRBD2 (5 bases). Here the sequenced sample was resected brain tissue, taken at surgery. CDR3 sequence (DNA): TGTGCCAGCAGTTTATACTGGCGGGCCAGCACAGATACGCAGTATTTT. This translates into CASSLYWRASTDTQYF.